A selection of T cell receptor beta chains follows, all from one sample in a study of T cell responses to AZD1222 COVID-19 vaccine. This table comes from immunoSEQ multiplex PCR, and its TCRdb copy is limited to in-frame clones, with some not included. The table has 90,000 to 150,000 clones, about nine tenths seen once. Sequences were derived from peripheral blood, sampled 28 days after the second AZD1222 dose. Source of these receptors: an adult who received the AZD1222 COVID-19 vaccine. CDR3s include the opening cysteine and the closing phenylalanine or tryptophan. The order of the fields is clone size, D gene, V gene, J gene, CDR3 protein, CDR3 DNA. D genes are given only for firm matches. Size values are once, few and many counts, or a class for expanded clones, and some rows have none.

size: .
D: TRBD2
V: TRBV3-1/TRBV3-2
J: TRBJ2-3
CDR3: CASSQLAGGPSDTQYF
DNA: TGTGCCAGCAGCCAACTAGCGGGGGGGCCCTCAGATACGCAGTATTTT

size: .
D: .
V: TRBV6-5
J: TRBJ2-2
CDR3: CASRLGQRRAGELFF
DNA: TGTGCCAGCAGACTAGGACAGAGACGGGCCGGGGAGCTGTTTTTT

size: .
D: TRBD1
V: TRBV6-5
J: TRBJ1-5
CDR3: CASSSTGTGGNQPQHF
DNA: TGTGCCAGCAGTTCCACAGGGACAGGCGGCAATCAGCCCCAGCATTTT

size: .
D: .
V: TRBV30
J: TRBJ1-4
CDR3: CAWSPRTEESEKLFF
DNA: TGTGCCTGGAGTCCGAGGACAGAAGAGAGTGAAAAACTGTTTTTT

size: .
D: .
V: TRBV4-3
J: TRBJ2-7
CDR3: CASSQGSQGYHEQYF
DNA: TGCGCCAGCAGCCAAGGAAGTCAGGGTTATCACGAGCAGTACTTC

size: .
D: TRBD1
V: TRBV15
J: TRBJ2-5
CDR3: CATSRGGTEKQTQYF
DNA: TGTGCCACCAGCAGAGGGGGGACAGAAAAGCAGACCCAGTACTTC

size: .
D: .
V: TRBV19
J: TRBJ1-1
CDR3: CASSMGPRGNTEAFF
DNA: TGTGCCAGTAGTATGGGACCCAGGGGAAACACTGAAGCTTTCTTT

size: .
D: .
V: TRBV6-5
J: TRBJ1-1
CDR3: CASRKDGTLTFF
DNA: TGTGCCAGCAGAAAAGATGGGACTCTTACTTTCTTT

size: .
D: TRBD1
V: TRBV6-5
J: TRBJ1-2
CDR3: CASSPGQGNYGYTF
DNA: TGTGCCAGCAGTCCGGGACAGGGGAACTATGGCTACACCTTC

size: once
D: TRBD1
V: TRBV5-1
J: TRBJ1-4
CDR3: CASSLTGQYNEKLFF
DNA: TGCGCCAGCAGCTTGACGGGACAGTATAATGAAAAACTGTTTTTT

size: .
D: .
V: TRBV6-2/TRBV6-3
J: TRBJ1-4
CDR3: CASSTMVGLDEKLFF
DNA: TGTGCCAGCAGTACGATGGTTGGACTAGATGAAAAACTGTTTTTT

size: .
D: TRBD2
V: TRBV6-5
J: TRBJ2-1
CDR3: CASERGEYNEQFF
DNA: TGTGCCAGCGAGCGGGGGGAATACAATGAGCAGTTCTTC

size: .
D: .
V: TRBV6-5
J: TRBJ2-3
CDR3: CATGVVGTDTQYF
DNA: TGTGCTACGGGCGTTGTGGGCACAGATACGCAGTATTTT

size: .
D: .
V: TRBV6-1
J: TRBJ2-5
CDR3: CASSDAGKETQYF
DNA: TGTGCCAGCAGTGACGCAGGGAAAGAGACCCAGTACTTC

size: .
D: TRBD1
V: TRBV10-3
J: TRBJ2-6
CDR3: CATQGDSGANVLTF
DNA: TGTGCCACGCAGGGGGACTCTGGGGCCAACGTCCTGACTTTC

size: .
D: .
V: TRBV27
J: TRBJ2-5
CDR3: CASSPRGGETQYF
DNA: TGTGCCAGCAGTCCGAGGGGTGGGGAGACCCAGTACTTC

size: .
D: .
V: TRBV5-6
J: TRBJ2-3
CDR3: CASSLLGGAGTDTQYF
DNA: TGTGCCAGCAGCTTGTTAGGCGGTGCCGGCACAGATACGCAGTATTTT

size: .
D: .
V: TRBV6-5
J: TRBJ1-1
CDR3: CASRNRETEAFF
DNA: TGTGCCAGCAGAAACAGGGAAACTGAAGCTTTCTTT

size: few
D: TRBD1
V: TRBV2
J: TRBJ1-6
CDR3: CASRGQGAESPLHF
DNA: TGTGCCAGCCGCGGACAGGGGGCGGAATCACCCCTCCACTTT